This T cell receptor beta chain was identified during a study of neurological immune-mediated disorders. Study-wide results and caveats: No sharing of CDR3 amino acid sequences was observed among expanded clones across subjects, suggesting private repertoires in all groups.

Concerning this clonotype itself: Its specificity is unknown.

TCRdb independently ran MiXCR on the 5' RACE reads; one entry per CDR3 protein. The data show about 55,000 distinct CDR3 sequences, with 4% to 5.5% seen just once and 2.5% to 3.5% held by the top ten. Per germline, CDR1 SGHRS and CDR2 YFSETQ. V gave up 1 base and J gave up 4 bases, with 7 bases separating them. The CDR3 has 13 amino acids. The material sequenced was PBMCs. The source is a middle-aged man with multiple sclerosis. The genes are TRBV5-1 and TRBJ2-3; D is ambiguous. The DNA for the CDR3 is TGCGCCAGCAGCTTGTTCGCTTCAGATACGCAGTATTTT. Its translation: CASSLFASDTQYF. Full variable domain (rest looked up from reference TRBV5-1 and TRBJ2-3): KAGVTQTPRYLIKTRGQQVTLSCSPISGHRSVSWYQQTPGQGLQFLFEYFSETQRNKGNFPGRFSGRQFSNSRSEMNVSTLELGDSALYLCASSLFASDTQYFGPGTRLTVL.